This TCR beta chain was found in a study of graft-versus-host responses after intestinal transplantation. On the study more broadly: Recipients got multivisceral, liver-intestinal, or isolated intestinal transplants. Anti-thymocyte globulin induction preceded three to four years of tacrolimus and steroid maintenance in all recipients.

Notes on the study in general: Early post-transplant HvG declines showed an association with peak circulating GvH clone levels. Detected in recipient marrow were GvH clones, some of which were first observed in ileum or blood.

On this clone: Its antigen is undetermined.

Measured with immunoSEQ multiplex PCR; TCRdb has only the in-frame clones, and not every one. The data contain over 80,000 clones, roughly 86% of them singletons. Germline trimming cut 5 bases from V and 0 bases from J; bases unmatched to any gene: 25. Germline V lookup: CDR1 MGHRA, CDR2 YSYEKL. This CDR3 has 22 amino acids. Sequences were derived from PBMCs, sampled 255 days after intestinal transplant. The V and J genes are TRBV4-1 and TRBJ2-3; TRBD2 matches at 8 bases. This sequence originates from a human patient who received an intestinal transplant, so some T cells may come from the graft donor. CDR3: CASSWKGWRGARIGTSTDTQYF. As DNA, the CDR3 is TGCGCCAGCAGCTGGAAGGGTTGGCGGGGGGCTCGCATCGGAACTAGCACAGATACGCAGTATTTT.